The rows below give T cell receptor beta chains drawn from one sample of a study of cytomegalovirus exposure and HLA in healthy donors. Profiled with immunoSEQ multiplex PCR; TCRdb holds only in-frame clones, not every one. The data contain 130,000 or so clones, over 75% of them seen just once; the ten biggest clones take up about 5.3%. The sequenced sample was PBMCs. Receptors originate from a man aged 30 to 39 in good health and CMV-seronegative. The CDR3 runs from the conserved cysteine through the conserved F or W. The D gene is left open where the match is weak. Clone size is stated in some rows and not others, as once, few, many or a class when expanded.

d_call	j_call	v_call	clone_size	cdr3_aa	cdr3_nt
TRBD1	TRBJ1-1	TRBV12-5	-	CASGLGTGLEAFF	TGTGCTAGTGGACTCGGGACAGGCCTGGAAGCTTTCTTT
TRBD2	TRBJ2-1	TRBV5-1	-	CASSFQPPGLAGTYNEQFF	TGCGCCAGCAGCTTCCAACCACCGGGACTAGCGGGTACCTACAATGAGCAGTTCTTC
TRBD2	TRBJ2-2	TRBV2	-	CASSVGGGLTGELFF	TGTGCCAGCAGTGTAGGCGGGGGTCTCACCGGGGAGCTGTTTTTT
-	TRBJ1-1	TRBV7-2	-	CASSLGRGLNTEAFF	TGTGCCAGCAGCTTAGGCAGGGGCCTAAACACTGAAGCTTTCTTT
TRBD1	TRBJ1-1	TRBV28	-	CASTAPGTVNTEAFF	TGTGCCAGCACTGCTCCCGGGACAGTGAACACTGAAGCTTTCTTT
TRBD2	TRBJ2-5	TRBV7-2	-	CASSPGALAGGPVSETQYF	TGTGCCAGCAGCCCAGGGGCTCTAGCGGGGGGGCCGGTTTCAGAGACCCAGTACTTC
TRBD2	TRBJ2-7	TRBV11-2	-	CASSVLAGGIYEQYF	TGTGCCAGCAGCGTACTAGCGGGGGGGATCTACGAGCAGTACTTC
-	TRBJ2-1	TRBV4-2	once	CASSQDLRYNEQFF	TGTGCCAGCAGCCAAGATTTGAGGTACAATGAGCAGTTCTTC
TRBD2	TRBJ2-1	TRBV9	few	CASSRKVAGGPIEQFF	TGTGCCAGCAGCAGAAAGGTAGCGGGAGGGCCTATTGAGCAGTTCTTC
TRBD1	TRBJ2-2	TRBV5-4	-	CASSLGDRGWELFF	TGTGCCAGCAGCTTGGGGGACAGGGGTTGGGAGCTGTTTTTT
TRBD1	TRBJ2-3	TRBV10-1	once	CASSESGQGLDTQYF	TGCGCCAGCAGTGAGTCGGGACAGGGGTTGGATACGCAGTATTTT
-	TRBJ2-1	TRBV6-6	-	CASSYTGLKYNEQFF	TGTGCCAGCAGTTACACAGGCCTCAAATACAATGAGCAGTTCTTC
-	TRBJ1-5	TRBV28	-	CASSSPGHTYQPQHF	TGTGCCAGCAGTTCTCCGGGACATACCTATCAGCCCCAGCATTTT
-	TRBJ2-3	TRBV6-5	-	CASSTGTGTDTQYF	TGTGCCAGCAGTACAGGGACGGGCACAGATACGCAGTATTTT
-	TRBJ2-3	TRBV5-1	-	CASSLEGVSDTQYF	TGCGCCAGCAGCTTGGAGGGGGTGTCAGATACGCAGTATTTT
-	TRBJ2-1	TRBV10-3	-	CAISETGASYNEQFF	TGTGCCATCAGTGAGACGGGAGCTTCCTACAATGAGCAGTTCTTC